Shown below are 28 T cell receptor beta chains from a single sample sequenced in a study of radiotherapy plus CTLA-4 blockade in lung cancer. Some clones are missing from TCRdb's copy, which holds only in-frame ones; the method was immunoSEQ multiplex PCR. In the table there are roughly 98,000 clones, about four fifths of which are singletons. The specimen was peripheral blood, collected from a patient treated with radiotherapy plus ipilimumab. These receptors were taken from a human donor with non-small cell lung cancer that progressed on radiotherapy plus ipilimumab.

This clone was seen once. This rearrangement joins TRBV6-6 to TRBJ2-1; no clear D gene. Trimming left V 5 bases short and J 5 bases short, with 10 bases between. The CDR3 is made up of 13 amino acids. Looked up from germline, CDR1 is MNHNY and CDR2 is SVGAGI (reference sequence). CDR3 region: CASSLDQHNEQFF. In nucleotides, the CDR3 is TGTGCCAGCAGTCTGGATCAGCACAATGAGCAGTTCTTC.

The V gene is TRBV2, the J gene TRBJ2-5; TRBD1 matches at 8 bases. There are 14 residues in the CDR3. From germline, CDR1 is SNHLY and CDR2 FYNNEI. After removal of 3 bases from V and 5 bases from J, the junction contained 5 bases not matched to a gene. CDR3 nucleotides: TGTGCCAGCAGTGACAGGGGGCTGATCGAGACCCAGTACTTC. Translating gives CASSDRGLIETQYF.

This clone was observed once. The CDR3: CASSTGTHQPQHF. CDR3 nucleotide sequence: TGTGCCAGCAGTACCGGGACCCATCAGCCCCAGCATTTT. The chain has TRBV27 and TRBJ1-5; TRBD1 is a possible D gene (5 bases). V was shortened by 5 bases and J by 5 bases, with 10 bases between the two germline ends. Germline CDR1 and CDR2: MNHEY and SMNVEV (reference sequence). The CDR3 length is 13 residues.

The chain is built from TRBV28 and TRBJ2-5, with D possibly TRBD2 on 5 matching bases. V dropped 6 bases and J dropped 3 bases, with 11 bases sitting between them. CDR1 and CDR2 from the germline V gene are MDHEN and SYDVKM. The CDR3 has 13 residues. DNA of the CDR3: TGTGCCAGCAGGACCGGGAACAAAGAGACCCAGTACTTC. Protein: CASRTGNKETQYF.

This clone is a singleton in its sample. CDR3 nucleotides: TGTGCCAGCAGCCTAGGAGGGACAGGGGTCTACGAGCAGTACTTC. Translating gives CASSLGGTGVYEQYF. The gene calls are TRBV7-6 and TRBJ2-5; 10 nucleotides match TRBD1. TRBJ2-7 explains the end of the DNA better; the J call may be wrong. Germline V gene sequence: CDR1 SGHVS, CDR2 FNYEAQ. The CDR3 contains 15 residues.

The chain uses TRBV15 and TRBJ2-7; D is possibly TRBD1 (5 bases). Per the germline V gene, CDR1 is LNHNV and CDR2 is YYDKDF (reference sequence). Trimming pared 2 bases from V and 2 bases from J, leaving 10 bases between. The CDR3 is 14 amino acids. DNA of the CDR3: TGTGCCACCAGCAGACAACAGGCGCCCTACGAGCAGTACTTC. It codes for CATSRQQAPYEQYF.

The chain carries TRBV11-3 and TRBJ2-2, with no clear D. V gave up 2 bases and J gave up 5 bases, with 3 bases separating them. The germline CDR1 and CDR2 sequences are SGHNT and YENEEA. The CDR3 contains 12 residues. In DNA form, the CDR3 reads TGTGCCAGCAGCTTACAGACCGGGGAGCTGTTTTTT. Amino acid sequence: CASSLQTGELFF.

DNA for the CDR3: TGTGCCAGCAGTGACGCACTAGACAGGAATTCACCCCTCCACTTT. Encoded protein: CASSDALDRNSPLHF. The chain uses TRBV6-6 and TRBJ1-6; D perhaps matches TRBD1 (6 bases). V gave up 5 bases and J gave up 7 bases, with 15 bases separating them. The germline CDR1 and CDR2 sequences are MNHNY and SVGAGI (reference sequence). The CDR3 is 15 amino acids.

This clone is labeled as medium-sized. This chain joins TRBV7-9 and TRBJ2-5; no reliable D call. Deletions cut 5 bases from V and 2 bases from J, with 9 bases between. Germline V gene data show CDR1 as SEHNR and CDR2 as FQNEAQ (reference sequence). The CDR3 totals 13 residues. CDR3 in DNA: TGTGCCAGCAGCACGGGCTTGCAAGAGACCCAGTACTTC. Translated, it gives CASSTGLQETQYF.

This chain links TRBV21-1 with TRBJ1-1. TRBV21-1 is termed a pseudogene. The CDR3 totals 17 residues. CDR3 region: CASRKDLQLSPNTEAFF. The CDR3 DNA reads TGTGCCAGCAGGAAGGACTTACAGCTTTCCCCGAACACTGAAGCTTTCTTT.

The chain combines TRBV5-1 with TRBJ2-3; D gene ambiguous. Germline CDR1 reads SGHRS; CDR2 reads YFSETQ. Trimming cost V 3 bases and J 2 bases, with 10 bases left between them. CDR3 length: 14 amino acids. This CDR3 reads CASSSQTPTDTQYF. CDR3 in DNA: TGCGCCAGCAGCTCCCAGACGCCCACAGATACGCAGTATTTT.

This chain links TRBV4-3 with TRBJ2-3, with D possibly matching TRBD2 (7 bases). Germline-derived CDR1 and CDR2 are LGHNA and YSLEER. The V and J ends lost 1 base and 0 bases respectively, with 14 bases between them. The CDR3 totals 17 residues. The CDR3, as DNA: TGCGCCAGCAGCCAAGGTTGGCGGGGGCCTAGCACAGATACGCAGTATTTT. It translates to CASSQGWRGPSTDTQYF.

The chain links TRBV7-2 to TRBJ2-2; tentative D call: TRBD1 (5 bases). CDR1 and CDR2 (germline): SGHTA, FQGNSA. This CDR3 comprises 16 residues. V dropped 2 bases and J dropped 1 base, with 11 bases sitting between them. CDR3 residues: CASSLLGARNTGELFF. In nucleotides, the CDR3 is TGTGCCAGCAGCTTACTAGGGGCCCGGAACACCGGGGAGCTGTTTTTT.

The CDR3 reads CAWRPRNLNYGYTF. The CDR3 DNA reads as TGTGCCTGGAGGCCCCGCAACCTTAACTATGGCTACACCTTC. The chain couples TRBV30 to TRBJ1-2; D ambiguous. The ends were cut back, 3 bases at V and 1 base at J, with 12 bases in the middle. The germline V gene has CDR1 GTSNPN and CDR2 SVGIG (reference sequence). The length of the CDR3 is 14 residues. The full variable domain, rest sourced from reference TRBV30 and TRBJ1-2, is SQTIHQWPATLVQPVGSPLSLECTVEGTSNPNLYWYRQAAGRGLQLLFYSVGIGQISSEVPQNLSASRPQDRQFILSSKKLLLSDSGFYLCAWRPRNLNYGYTFGSGTRLTVV.

This clone showed up just once. This sequence joins TRBV5-6 and TRBJ2-2; the match to TRBD1 covers 8 bases. The CDR3 sequence is 16 residues long. The germline CDR1 and CDR2 sequences are SGHDT and YYEEEE. J gave up 1 base and V 5 bases, and 7 bases lay outside the gene matches. CDR3 region: CASSTLDRVNTGELFF. For the CDR3, the DNA is TGTGCCAGCAGTACTCTGGACAGGGTGAACACCGGGGAGCTGTTTTTT. The full variable domain, in which reference TRBV5-6 and TRBJ2-2 provide the parts outside the CDR3, is DAGVTQSPTHLIKTRGQQVTLRCSPKSGHDTVSWYQQALGQGPQFIFQYYEEEERQRGNFPDRFSGHQFPNYSSELNVNALLLGDSALYLCASSTLDRVNTGELFFGEGSRLTVL.

The gene calls are TRBV5-8 and TRBJ2-7; D is ambiguous. Germline V gene sequence: CDR1 SGHTS, CDR2 YDEGEE. Deletions cut 5 bases from V and 0 bases from J, with 9 bases between. This CDR3 is 13 amino acids long. As DNA, the CDR3 is TGTGCCAGCAGGAATCCCCCCTCCTACGAGCAGTACTTC. It is translated as CASRNPPSYEQYF.

This clone came up a few times. The V call is TRBV7-9, the J call TRBJ2-6, with unresolved D. The CDR3 covers 15 residues. The germline V gene has CDR1 SEHNR and CDR2 FQNEAQ (reference sequence). V was pared by 5 bases and J by 5 bases, with 13 bases between. This CDR3 reads CASSPRQSRANVLTF. CDR3 nucleotide sequence: TGTGCCAGCAGCCCTAGACAAAGTCGGGCCAACGTCCTGACTTTC.

The chain combines TRBV6-5 with TRBJ1-3; the D gene is possibly TRBD1 (6 bases). This CDR3 contains 15 residues. Germline V gene lookup returns CDR1 MNHEY and CDR2 SVGAGI. Trimming removed 4 bases from V and 6 bases from J, with 16 bases in between. The CDR3 DNA is TGTGCCAGCAGTTTCCTCTTGACAGGAGCAAACACCATATATTTT. Its protein product is CASSFLLTGANTIYF.

V is TRBV7-9 and J is TRBJ1-3; possibly TRBD1 for D (5 bases). The CDR3 loop spans 15 amino acids. Germline V gene lookup returns CDR1 SEHNR and CDR2 FQNEAQ (reference sequence). The V end lost 5 bases, the J end lost 0 bases, and 11 bases lay between the germline ends. CDR3 sequence: CASSAPGYSGNTIYF. CDR3 bases: TGTGCCAGCAGCGCCCCAGGGTACTCTGGAAACACCATATATTTT.

The rearrangement uses TRBV5-6 and TRBJ2-7; D possibly corresponds to TRBD1 (5 bases). The CDR3 has 15 amino acids. V dropped 4 bases and J dropped 3 bases, with 17 bases sitting between them. Germline values: CDR1 SGHDT, CDR2 YYEEEE. The CDR3 bases are TGTGCCAGCAGCGGTCCGCGGCAGGGTAGCTACGAGCAGTACTTC. As protein: CASSGPRQGSYEQYF.

The chain recombines TRBV7-9 with TRBJ2-7; maybe TRBD1 (6 bases). Germline CDR1 reads SEHNR; CDR2 reads FQNEAQ (reference sequence). The ends were cut back, 2 bases at V and 4 bases at J, with 15 bases in the middle. The CDR3 extends over 15 amino acids. The CDR3 region has the DNA TGTGCCAGCAGCTTATTTGGCAGGGGAGAATACGAGCAGTACTTC. Amino acids: CASSLFGRGEYEQYF.

This rearrangement joins TRBV7-2 to TRBJ2-7; D is uncertain. This CDR3 is built from 15 residues. Germline V gene sequence: CDR1 SGHTA, CDR2 FQGNSA. Trimming took 6 bases from V and 0 from J, leaving 15 bases between them. CDR3 loop: CASSSTFRDSYEQYF. The CDR3, as DNA: TGTGCCAGCAGTTCTACCTTTCGTGACTCCTACGAGCAGTACTTC.

V and J are TRBV28 and TRBJ1-4; D possibly corresponds to TRBD1 (5 bases). With 2 bases removed from V and 3 bases from J, the gap between germline ends came to 16 bases. The CDR3 sequence is 17 residues long. CDR1 is MDHEN and CDR2 is SYDVKM in the germline V gene. CDR3 sequence reads: CASSLQGIAGPNEKLFF. The DNA for the CDR3 is TGTGCCAGCAGTTTACAAGGGATCGCAGGGCCTAATGAAAAACTGTTTTTT. Based on the CDR3 plus reference TRBV28 and TRBJ1-4, the full variable domain is DVKVTQSSRYLVKRTGEKVFLECVQDMDHENMFWYRQDPGLGLRLIYFSYDVKMKEKGDIPEGYSVSREKKERFSLILESASTNQTSMYLCASSLQGIAGPNEKLFFGSGTQLSVL.

This sequence joins TRBV20-1 and TRBJ1-2, with no clear D. The CDR3 has 10 amino acids. Trimming cost V 6 bases and J 6 bases, with 8 bases left between them. From germline, CDR1 is DFQATT and CDR2 SNEGSKA (reference sequence). CDR3 loop: CSAATDGYTF. CDR3 DNA sequence: TGCAGTGCCGCTACCGATGGCTACACCTTC.

V usage is TRBV2 and J usage is TRBJ1-5; D is undetermined. The CDR3 has 13 amino acids. Between the trimmed V and J ends, which lost 1 base and 6 bases, there was a span of 7 bases. Per germline, CDR1 SNHLY and CDR2 FYNNEI. The CDR3 loop is CASSEGWSQPQHF. DNA for the CDR3: TGTGCCAGCAGTGAAGGTTGGAGTCAGCCCCAGCATTTT.

J is TRBJ1-4 and V is TRBV19; TRBD1 matches 8 bases. Germline CDR1 LNHDA, CDR2 SQIVND (reference sequence). The CDR3 is made up of 18 amino acids. With V trimmed by 1 base and J by 4 bases, 11 bases remained unmatched. This CDR3 is CASSIVSLGQGNNEKLFF. The DNA for the CDR3 is TGTGCCAGTAGTATAGTAAGCCTCGGACAGGGAAATAATGAAAAACTGTTTTTT.

The chain combines TRBV27 with TRBJ2-1; the D is unclear. The CDR3 extends over 14 amino acids. Trimming shortened V by 7 bases and J by 3 bases, and 13 bases separated the two germline ends. CDR1 and CDR2 from the germline V gene are MNHEY and SMNVEV (reference sequence). CDR3 nucleotides: TGTGCCAGCACCAGAGTAGGAGTCTACAATGAGCAGTTCTTC. Amino acid sequence: CASTRVGVYNEQFF.

The chain couples TRBV9 to TRBJ2-5, with TRBD1 matching 9 bases. V was clipped by 1 base and J by 5 bases; unmatched bases: 3. Germline V gene sequence: CDR1 SGDLS, CDR2 YYNGEE. This CDR3 comprises 14 residues. The CDR3 nucleotides read TGTGCCAGCAGCGTAACCGGGACAGGGGAGACCCAGTACTTC. Protein sequence: CASSVTGTGETQYF.